The sequence of this TCR beta chain was determined in a study of shared clonotypes between healthy human individuals. CDR3 length equals 14 residues. The junction had 5 bases not matched to a gene; V was cut back by 2 bases and J by 4 bases. CDR1 and CDR2 from the germline V gene are MNHEY and SVGAGI. Deep-level assay runs were performed. Original processing methods: Junction-only immunoSEQ data arrived without quality scores, meaning filtering differed. Repertoires were generated with immunoSEQ multiplex PCR, while TCRdb's copy carries only in-frame clones and drops some. V, J and clone size derive from that table, while D and trimming were established from the DNA sequence. The data contain 2 million to 2.5 million clones, about 95% of them singletons. CD45RO-negative CD8 cells positively selected for CCR7 made up the naive population, which excluded terminally differentiated effector memory CD45RA+ cells. Recent acute infections and vaccinations were absent in the healthy HIV-negative adult donors. Every donor was a Caucasian adult from Nashville, Tennessee.

Sequenced material: naive CD8+ T cells sorted from blood. This clonotype was sampled from a man between 18 and 35 years old in good health. This chain joins TRBV6-5 and TRBJ2-7; TRBD1 agrees at 7 bases. CDR3 amino acids: CASSYGGQKYEQYF. The CDR3 DNA sequence: TGTGCCAGCAGTTACGGGGGACAGAAGTACGAGCAGTACTTC.